This T cell receptor beta chain was sequenced for a study of T-cell memory formation after mild COVID-19. The wider study: TCR clusters mostly belonged to single donors. Study findings and constraints: The study found balanced CD4/CD8 in clones contracting day 15 to 85 and a CD4+ lean in later expanders. Nothing showed for sure that second-wave clones peaking on day 37 were SARS-CoV-2 specific. The appearance of some responding clones in pre-infection memory suggested that cross-reactive memory joined.

Germline lookup yields CDR1 SGDLS and CDR2 YYNGEE. The CDR3 totals 17 residues. Remarks on this clonotype: Its specificity is unknown. Sequence at one end of the junction differs from germline and may be a read error.

From the 5' RACE reads, TCRdb called clonotypes with MiXCR, one entry per CDR3 protein. The sample records 280,000 or so distinct CDR3 sequences, over 7% being singletons. Sequenced input: PBMCs or a T cell subset sorted from them (not recorded which). This clonotype originated in a man younger than 35 who had mild COVID-19 (a few samples of this study predate the infection). Cell type and time point are not known. The V gene is TRBV9, the J gene TRBJ2-3; 10 positions match TRBD2. The CDR3 region is CASSTQRGGRLADAQYF. As DNA, the CDR3 is TGTGCCAGCAGCACCCAGCGGGGGGGCCGGTTGGCAGATGCGCAGTATTTT.